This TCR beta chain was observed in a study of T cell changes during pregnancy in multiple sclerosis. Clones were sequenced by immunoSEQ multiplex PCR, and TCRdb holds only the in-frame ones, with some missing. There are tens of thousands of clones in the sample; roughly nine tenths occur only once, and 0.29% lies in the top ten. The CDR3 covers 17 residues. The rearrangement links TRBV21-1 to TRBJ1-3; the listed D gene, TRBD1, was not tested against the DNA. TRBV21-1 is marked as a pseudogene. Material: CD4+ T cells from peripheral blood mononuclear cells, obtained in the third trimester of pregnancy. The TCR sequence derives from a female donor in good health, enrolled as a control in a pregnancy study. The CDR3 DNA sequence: TGTGCCAGCAGCACGCTACCGACAGAATCCTCTGGAAACACCATATATTTT. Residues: CASSTLPTESSGNTIYF.